The TCR beta chain described here comes from a study of post-analysis software for immune sequencing data. General study results and limits: TRBV5-6, TRBV5-1 and TRBV20-1 were among five TRBV segments more frequent in patients than controls.

For this clonotype: The antigen remains unidentified.

Prepared TCR beta cDNA libraries contained unique molecular identifiers. The source material, roughly 0.9 to 11 million T cells, gave rise to 400,000 to 550,000 cDNA molecules. TCRdb analysed the PCR reads with MiXCR anew, one entry per CDR3 protein. The table lists 350,000 to 450,000 distinct CDR3 sequences, 30% to 45% of them singletons. The CDR3 has 16 amino acids. Per the germline V gene, CDR1 is SGHTA and CDR2 is FQGNSA. The gene calls are TRBV7-2 and TRBJ2-7; 8 positions agree with TRBD2. The clonotype comes from a girl aged 2-15 years with multiple sclerosis. Sequenced sample: blood. The DNA for the CDR3 is TGTGCTGGCAGCTTAGCGGGGTTAGGAAATTGGAACGAGCAGTACTTC. The encoded protein is CAGSLAGLGNWNEQYF.